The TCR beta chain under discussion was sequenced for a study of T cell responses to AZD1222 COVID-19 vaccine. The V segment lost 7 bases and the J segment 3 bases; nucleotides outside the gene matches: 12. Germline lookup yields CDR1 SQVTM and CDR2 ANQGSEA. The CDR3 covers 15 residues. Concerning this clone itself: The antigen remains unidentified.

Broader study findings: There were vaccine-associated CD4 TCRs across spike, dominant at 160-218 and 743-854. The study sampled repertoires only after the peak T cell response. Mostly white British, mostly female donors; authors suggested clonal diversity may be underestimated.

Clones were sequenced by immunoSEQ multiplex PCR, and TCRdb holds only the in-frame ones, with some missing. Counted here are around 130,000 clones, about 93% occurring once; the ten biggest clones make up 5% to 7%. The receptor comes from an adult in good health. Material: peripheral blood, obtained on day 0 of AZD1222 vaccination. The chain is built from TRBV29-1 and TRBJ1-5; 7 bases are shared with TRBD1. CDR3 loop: CSARDGTANNQPQHF. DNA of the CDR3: TGCAGCGCCCGGGACGGGACAGCCAACAATCAGCCCCAGCATTTT. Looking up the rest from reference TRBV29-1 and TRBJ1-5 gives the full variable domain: SAVISQKPSRDICQRGTSLTIQCQVDSQVTMMFWYRQQPGQSLTLIATANQGSEATYESGFVIDKFPISRPNLTFSTLTVSNMSPEDSSIYLCSARDGTANNQPQHFGDGTRLSIL.